The 26 T cell receptor beta chains given below trace back to one sample, sequenced in a study of cytotoxic CD8 clonotypes in ibrutinib-treated CLL. The assay was immunoSEQ multiplex PCR, and TCRdb's table has in-frame clones only and misses some. This table holds 110,000 to 150,000 clones, about 75% found once. The sequencing used PBMCs, collected after 24 months of ibrutinib treatment. These receptors were taken from a human donor with chronic lymphocytic leukemia.

This chain uses TRBV18 with TRBJ1-5, with D unresolved. V gave up 0 bases and J gave up 0 bases, with 6 bases separating them. This CDR3 has 15 amino acids. CDR1 and CDR2 (germline): KGHSH, LQKENI. CDR3 loop: CASSPPHYSNQPQHF. The CDR3 DNA is TGTGCCAGCTCACCACCCCATTATAGCAATCAGCCCCAGCATTTT.

The chain recombines TRBV6-1 with TRBJ1-5; D is uncertain. The germline gives CDR1 MNHNS, CDR2 SASEGT. The CDR3 is 13 amino acids. V was clipped by 6 bases and J by 1 base, with 7 bases between them. CDR3 nucleotides: TGTGCCAGCAGCTCCTTCAGCAATCAGCCCCAGCATTTT. This gives the protein CASSSFSNQPQHF.

The count of this clone is one. The CDR3 nucleotides read TGTGCCAGCAGCTTAGCGGCCCCTGAAGCTTTCTTT. This encodes CASSLAAPEAFF. The chain links TRBV11-1 to TRBJ1-1; D gene ambiguous. This CDR3 is built from 12 residues. CDR1 SGHAT and CDR2 FQDESV come from the germline V gene (reference sequence). V lost 0 bases and J lost 6, with 5 bases in between.

The chain's CDR3 is CASTGWGYEQYF. The CDR3 region has the DNA TGTGCCAGCACGGGTTGGGGCTACGAGCAGTACTTC. The chain joins TRBV28 to TRBJ2-7, with unresolved D. V was trimmed by 7 bases and J by 3 bases, leaving 10 bases between them. This CDR3 has 12 amino acids. Germline V gene data show CDR1 as MDHEN and CDR2 as SYDVKM.

CDR3 coding DNA: TGTGCCAGCAGGGCACAGGGGCTTTTTCTCACTGAAGCTTTCTTT. Translating gives CASRAQGLFLTEAFF. The rearrangement joins TRBV27 to TRBJ1-1; TRBD1 matches 7 bases. Germline lookup yields CDR1 MNHEY and CDR2 SMNVEV (reference sequence). J was trimmed by 4 bases and V by 6 bases; bases with no gene match: 11. The CDR3 has 15 amino acids.

This clone was recorded a few times. The chain couples TRBV7-9 to TRBJ2-1, with D possibly being TRBD2 (7 bases). Trimming left V 5 bases short and J 6 bases short, with 14 bases between. Germline CDR1 and CDR2: SEHNR and FQNEAQ (reference sequence). The CDR3 runs 14 residues. The CDR3: CASSPRGGFNEQFF. The DNA for the CDR3 is TGTGCCAGCAGCCCCAGGGGAGGGTTCAATGAGCAGTTCTTC.

The chain has TRBV5-1 and TRBJ2-7; D is possibly TRBD2 (6 bases). Trimming took off 0 bases at V and 9 bases at J, with 13 bases between the two ends. This CDR3 spans 13 amino acids. CDR1 is SGHRS, CDR2 YFSETQ, per germline. CDR3 loop: CASSLAETAGQYF. CDR3 nucleotide sequence: TGCGCCAGCAGCTTGGCCGAGACAGCGGGGCAGTACTTC.

The genes are TRBV20-1 and TRBJ2-7; D is undetermined. The CDR3 consists of 11 residues. V was shortened by 5 bases and J by 5 bases, with 10 bases between the two germline ends. Germline lookup yields CDR1 DFQATT and CDR2 SNEGSKA (reference sequence). In DNA form, the CDR3 reads TGCAGTGCTGACCATTGGGACGAGCAGTACTTC. This translates into CSADHWDEQYF.

This clone was detected once. The CDR3 reads CASSLVGRTYEQYF. The DNA for the CDR3 is TGTGCCAGCAGCTTAGTTGGCAGGACCTACGAGCAGTACTTC. This rearrangement joins TRBV7-8 to TRBJ2-7; D uncertain. Germline values: CDR1 SGHVS, CDR2 FQNEAQ. Trimming cost V 1 base and J 2 bases, with 9 bases left between them. The CDR3 is 14 residues long. The whole variable domain, remainder taken from reference TRBV7-8 and TRBJ2-7, is GAGVSQSPRYKVAKRGQDVALRCDPISGHVSLFWYQQALGQGPEFLTYFQNEAQLDKSGLPSDRFFAERPEGSVSTLKIQRTQQEDSAVYLCASSLVGRTYEQYFGPGTRLTVT.

This rearrangement joins TRBV11-3 to TRBJ2-2, with D perhaps assigned TRBD1 or TRBD2 (5 bases each). The germline V and J ends were trimmed by 1 base and 5 bases, with 11 bases remaining between them. This CDR3 has 15 residues. Germline V gene data show CDR1 as SGHNT and CDR2 as YENEEA. This CDR3 is CASSLGGGQTGELFF. CDR3 nucleotide sequence: TGTGCCAGCAGCTTAGGGGGCGGGCAGACCGGGGAGCTGTTTTTT.

This rearrangement joins TRBV7-2 to TRBJ2-3; D tentatively reads TRBD1 or TRBD2 (5 bases each). Germline V gives CDR1 SGHTA, CDR2 FQGNSA. CDR3 length: 16 amino acids. The germline V and J ends were trimmed by 5 bases and 4 bases, with 19 bases remaining between them. CDR3 protein: CASSPGDRYSPDTQYF. CDR3 nucleotides: TGTGCCAGCAGCCCCGGGGACCGCTACAGCCCAGATACGCAGTATTTT. Full variable domain (remainder filled in from reference TRBV7-2 and TRBJ2-3): GAGVSQSPSNKVTEKGKDVELRCDPISGHTALYWYRQSLGQGLEFLIYFQGNSAPDKSGLPSDRFSAERTGGSVSTLTIQRTQQEDSAVYLCASSPGDRYSPDTQYFGPGTRLTVL.

The chain recombines TRBV7-2 with TRBJ1-6; tentatively, D is TRBD1 (5 bases). CDR3 length equals 17 residues. Trimming stripped 1 base from V and 3 bases from J, with 13 bases between. Germline-derived CDR1 and CDR2 are SGHTA and FQGNSA. The CDR3 DNA reads as TGTGCCAGCAGCTTAGTATCAGGGACGTACTATAATTCACCCCTCCACTTT. It yields the protein CASSLVSGTYYNSPLHF.

The chain links TRBV10-3 to TRBJ2-3, with D perhaps TRBD2 (7 bases). V lost 8 bases and J 6 bases, leaving 12 bases between the germline ends. Germline V gene lookup returns CDR1 ENHRY and CDR2 SYGVKD. There are 12 residues in the CDR3. The CDR3 region is CAIGGAQDTQYF. For the CDR3, the DNA is TGTGCCATCGGGGGGGCCCAGGATACGCAGTATTTT.

This chain links TRBV5-4 with TRBJ2-7, with 9 bases fitting TRBD1. Germline V CDR1 and CDR2: SGHNT, YYREEE (reference sequence). This CDR3 spans 17 amino acids. Trimming removed 8 bases from V and 3 bases from J; junction bases left unmatched: 18. The CDR3 DNA sequence: TGTGCCAGGAACCGGGACAGGGACCCCCCCGCCGTCTACGAGCAGTACTTC. It translates to CARNRDRDPPAVYEQYF.

V usage is TRBV7-9 and J usage is TRBJ1-1; D unresolved. There are 12 residues in the CDR3. CDR1 and CDR2 from the germline V gene are SEHNR and FQNEAQ (reference sequence). V lost 6 bases to trimming and J lost 2 bases, with 7 bases between them. CDR3 loop: CASRGSNTEAFF. Here the CDR3 DNA reads TGTGCCAGCAGGGGATCTAACACTGAAGCTTTCTTT.

This chain joins TRBV27 and TRBJ1-2; TRBD1 matches 12 bases. This CDR3 has 16 residues. Per the germline V gene, CDR1 is MNHEY and CDR2 is SMNVEV (reference sequence). V trimming: 6 bases; J trimming: 6 bases; junction bases outside the gene matches: 11. The CDR3 DNA reads as TGTGCCAGCAGACGGTCTCTCGGGACAGGGGGCCATGGCTACACCTTC. Its protein product is CASRRSLGTGGHGYTF.

The chain employs TRBV10-3 and TRBJ1-5; D unresolved. V was shortened by 2 bases and J by 5 bases, with 4 bases between the two germline ends. The CDR3 sequence is 12 residues long. The germline CDR1 and CDR2 sequences are ENHRY and SYGVKD. CDR3 region: CAISEIDQPQHF. The DNA for the CDR3 is TGTGCCATCAGTGAGATCGATCAGCCCCAGCATTTT.

The J gene is TRBJ2-7, the V gene TRBV6-5, with D perhaps matching TRBD1 (6 bases). V shed 0 bases and J shed 2 bases, with 14 bases lying between them. Germline V gene data show CDR1 as MNHEY and CDR2 as SVGAGI. The CDR3 is made up of 16 amino acids. The CDR3 sequence is CASSYSDRPPPYEQYF. For the CDR3, the DNA is TGTGCCAGCAGTTACTCCGACAGGCCACCTCCCTACGAGCAGTACTTC.

This clone was found a few times. The chain has TRBV7-2 and TRBJ1-5; no definite D call. CDR3 size: 14 residues. Germline assignment: CDR1 SGHTA and CDR2 FQGNSA. V was clipped by 2 bases and J by 5 bases, with 10 bases between them. The CDR3 loop is CASSLSGSYQPQHF. CDR3 DNA: TGTGCCAGCAGCTTATCCGGCAGTTATCAGCCCCAGCATTTT. Combining the CDR3 with reference TRBV7-2 and TRBJ1-5 gives the whole variable domain GAGVSQSPSNKVTEKGKDVELRCDPISGHTALYWYRQSLGQGLEFLIYFQGNSAPDKSGLPSDRFSAERTGGSVSTLTIQRTQQEDSAVYLCASSLSGSYQPQHFGDGTRLSIL.

This clone was counted between two and nine times. V and J are TRBV11-3 and TRBJ2-2, with D tentatively TRBD1 (6 bases). CDR3 size: 18 residues. With 5 bases removed from V and 0 bases from J, the gap between germline ends came to 19 bases. Looked up from germline, CDR1 is SGHNT and CDR2 is YENEEA. The CDR3 protein is CASSLGAGKAANTGELFF. CDR3 nucleotide sequence: TGTGCCAGCAGCCTGGGGGCAGGGAAAGCGGCGAACACCGGGGAGCTGTTTTTT.

This chain connects TRBV29-1 to TRBJ1-6, with D perhaps TRBD1 (5 bases). This CDR3 contains 13 residues. The germline V gene has CDR1 SQVTM and CDR2 ANQGSEA. Trimming cost V 7 bases and J 10 bases, with 17 bases left between them. The CDR3 here is CSAGGGIGSPLHF. The CDR3 DNA reads as TGCAGCGCCGGGGGGGGTATTGGCTCACCCCTCCACTTT. The full variable domain, rest sourced from reference TRBV29-1 and TRBJ1-6, is SAVISQKPSRDICQRGTSLTIQCQVDSQVTMMFWYRQQPGQSLTLIATANQGSEATYESGFVIDKFPISRPNLTFSTLTVSNMSPEDSSIYLCSAGGGIGSPLHFGNGTRLTVT.

The J gene is TRBJ2-7, the V gene TRBV7-9; D remains ambiguous. Looked up from germline, CDR1 is SEHNR and CDR2 is FQNEAQ (reference sequence). This CDR3 comprises 14 residues. V was clipped by 5 bases and J by 4 bases, with 15 bases between them. The CDR3 protein is CASSPRTAGYEQYF. The CDR3 DNA follows: TGTGCCAGCAGCCCCAGGACCGCCGGATACGAGCAGTACTTC.

The chain recombines TRBV28 with TRBJ2-3, with 16 nucleotides matching TRBD2. V shed 7 bases and J 6 bases; nucleotides not matched to a gene: 4. The CDR3 runs to 15 residues. Germline CDR1 MDHEN, CDR2 SYDVKM. CDR3 DNA sequence: TGTGCCAGCAATACGGGACTAGCGGGAGGGGATACGCAGTATTTT. This translates into CASNTGLAGGDTQYF.

This clone turned up a few times. In DNA, the CDR3 is TGTGCCAGCAGCCTGACGCCAGCCAATTCACCCCTCCACTTT. Translation: CASSLTPANSPLHF. The chain has TRBV11-1 and TRBJ1-6; D gene unclear. Per the germline V gene, CDR1 is SGHAT and CDR2 is FQDESV (reference sequence). Trimming shortened V by 5 bases and J by 7 bases, and 12 bases separated the two germline ends. CDR3 length: 14 residues.

The rearrangement links TRBV7-2 to TRBJ1-2; D perhaps matches TRBD1 (5 bases). CDR1 is SGHTA, CDR2 FQGNSA, per germline. With 1 base removed from V and 3 bases from J, the gap between germline ends came to 15 bases. This CDR3 region has 16 residues. CDR3 amino acids: CASSLGWAGPHYGYTF. The CDR3, as DNA: TGTGCCAGCAGCTTAGGGTGGGCGGGGCCCCACTATGGCTACACCTTC.

The chain is built from TRBV10-2 and TRBJ1-1; perhaps TRBD1 as D (5 bases). Germline V gene data show CDR1 as WSHSY and CDR2 as SAAADI. This CDR3 has 13 residues. V dropped 11 bases and J dropped 1 base, with 14 bases sitting between them. The DNA for the CDR3 is TGCGCCGGGGCGGATGGGGGGAACACTGAAGCTTTCTTT. It yields the protein CAGADGGNTEAFF.